The clone carrying this T cell receptor beta chain was seen more than once but under ten times. What it recognizes is unknown. This sample stems from a study of response to subunit inactivated influenza vaccine. Via MiXCR, TCRdb re-called the RT-PCR reads, giving one row per CDR3 protein. The data show over 400,000 distinct CDR3 sequences, approximately 11% seen once. Study conclusions and caveats: Authors suggested each seasonal flu vaccination may recruit only limited numbers of new T cells.

The CDR3 totals 16 residues. Germline V CDR1 and CDR2: SGHRS, YFSETQ. Trimming removed 7 bases at V and 1 base at J, with 17 bases between. The specimen was PBMCs from blood, collected 45 days after vaccination. The J gene is TRBJ2-2, the V gene TRBV5-1; D might be TRBD1 (6 bases). The receptor's source is a man between 45 and 60 years old who received an inactivated influenza vaccine. The DNA of the CDR3 is TGCGCCAGCTCGACTCGAGGGGGTCGGAACACCGGGGAGCTGTTTTTT. The encoded protein is CASSTRGGRNTGELFF.